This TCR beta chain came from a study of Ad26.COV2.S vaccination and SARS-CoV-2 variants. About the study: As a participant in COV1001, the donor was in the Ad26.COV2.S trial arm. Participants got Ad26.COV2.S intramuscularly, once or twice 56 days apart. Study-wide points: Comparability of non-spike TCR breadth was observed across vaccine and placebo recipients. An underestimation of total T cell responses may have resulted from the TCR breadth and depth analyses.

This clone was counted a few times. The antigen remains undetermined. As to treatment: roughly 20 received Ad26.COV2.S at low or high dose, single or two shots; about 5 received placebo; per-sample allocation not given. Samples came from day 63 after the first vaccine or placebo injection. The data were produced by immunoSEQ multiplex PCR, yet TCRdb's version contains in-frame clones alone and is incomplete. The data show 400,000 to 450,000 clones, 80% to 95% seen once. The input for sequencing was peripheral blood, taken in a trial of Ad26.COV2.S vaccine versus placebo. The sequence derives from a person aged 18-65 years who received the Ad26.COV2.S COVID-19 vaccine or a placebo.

DNA of the CDR3: TGTGCCAGCAGTGGGGGACAGGCAGAGACCCAGTACTTC. Protein: CASSGGQAETQYF. The chain combines TRBV2 with TRBJ2-5, with 8 positions matching TRBD1. Germline V gives CDR1 SNHLY, CDR2 FYNNEI. The CDR3 sequence is 13 residues long. V gave up 4 bases and J gave up 4 bases; unmatched junction bases: 2. Combining the CDR3 with reference TRBV2 and TRBJ2-5 gives the whole variable domain EPEVTQTPSHQVTQMGQEVILRCVPISNHLYFYWYRQILGQKVEFLVSFYNNEISEKSEIFDDQFSVERPDGSNFTLKIRSTKLEDSAMYFCASSGGQAETQYFGPGTRLLVL.